This TCR beta chain was sequenced for a study of CD8 T cells in Susac syndrome (dated by TCRdb to between 2019 and 2020). Turning to the overall study: Repertoire sequencing was used to test whether CD8+ T cell activation and differentiation in Susac syndrome was antigen driven. What the research found in general, with its limitations: The study acknowledged that relatively few individuals were included in the TCR sequencing and HLA analysis.

RNA was extracted using the RNeasy kit, and roughly 0.5 to 1 microgram was reverse transcribed with random hexamers. TCR beta CDR3 regions were amplified with the immunoSEQ multiplex PCR assay covering 54 Vbeta and 13 Jbeta segments. To correct PCR amplification bias, a synthetic template baseline was used for both primer optimization and computational correction. From the authors' description of their analysis: Reads were annotated to V, D and J genes according to IMGT and were analyzed with immunoSEQ Analyzer, with only productive sequences retained. To calculate clonality, Shannon entropy was normalized by log2 of the number of productive unique sequences and then subtracted from one. For each patient and control, public and private clones were evaluated among the 100 most prevalent clones. Susac-specific clones were defined as absent from healthy and MS cohorts, around 1,000 published viral clones and other ImmuneACCESS disease sequences. TCRdb ran its own pipeline on the public reads, namely fastp trimming at Q25 and MiXCR clone calling, and kept in-frame beta chains. Identical CDR3 protein sequences are pooled into one entry, listed with their most common genes and DNA. TCRdb's processing, not the study's, gives the V and J calls here. Recorded for this sample are about 200,000 distinct CDR3 sequences; around 93% of them occurred a single time. About 0.08% of the sample is held by the ten biggest clonotypes.

For this clonotype: Its antigen is unknown. The input lacks base qualities; no much larger clone sits a single base away.

CDR1 is given as LGHNT and CDR2 as FRNRAP, both from the germline V gene. From its cysteine to its phenylalanine, the CDR3 spans 14 amino acids. The DNA shown is the 42-base CDR3, in frame from base 1. Trimming removed 6 bases from V and 4 bases from J, leaving 13 bases between the germline ends. Peripheral blood CD8+ and CD4+ T cells from healthy donors, Susac syndrome patients and multiple sclerosis patients were profiled using high-throughput TCR beta sequencing. Multiple sclerosis controls were treatment-naive patients with stable or active relapsing-remitting disease fulfilling revised McDonald criteria. Bulk CD8+ and CD4+ T cells were purified magnetically by negative isolation, whereas CD8+ TEMRA cells were enriched by FACS. Blood was drawn into EDTA tubes, processed within 24 hours, and PBMCs were isolated by density gradient centrifugation. PBMCs destined for TCR sequencing were cryopreserved in liquid nitrogen and later thawed in a 37 °C water bath. The sorted or isolated CD4+, CD8+ and CD8+ TEMRA cells reached a purity of at least 90%.

The source of this sequence is a human donor with multiple sclerosis. The chain is made from TRBV12-5 and TRBJ2-1; TRBD1 could be the D gene, as 6 bases match. Sequenced input: CD4+ T cells from PBMCs. The CDR3 is CASGIAGEYNEQFF. The sequenced DNA: TGTGCTAGTGGGATAGCAGGGGAATACAATGAGCAGTTCTTC. Full variable domain (CDR3 extended with the reference TRBV12-5 and TRBJ2-1 proteins): DARVTQTPRHKVTEMGQEVTMRCQPILGHNTVFWYRQTMMQGLELLAYFRNRAPLDDSGMPKDRFSAEMPDATLATLKIQPSEPRDSAVYFCASGIAGEYNEQFFGPGTRLTVL.